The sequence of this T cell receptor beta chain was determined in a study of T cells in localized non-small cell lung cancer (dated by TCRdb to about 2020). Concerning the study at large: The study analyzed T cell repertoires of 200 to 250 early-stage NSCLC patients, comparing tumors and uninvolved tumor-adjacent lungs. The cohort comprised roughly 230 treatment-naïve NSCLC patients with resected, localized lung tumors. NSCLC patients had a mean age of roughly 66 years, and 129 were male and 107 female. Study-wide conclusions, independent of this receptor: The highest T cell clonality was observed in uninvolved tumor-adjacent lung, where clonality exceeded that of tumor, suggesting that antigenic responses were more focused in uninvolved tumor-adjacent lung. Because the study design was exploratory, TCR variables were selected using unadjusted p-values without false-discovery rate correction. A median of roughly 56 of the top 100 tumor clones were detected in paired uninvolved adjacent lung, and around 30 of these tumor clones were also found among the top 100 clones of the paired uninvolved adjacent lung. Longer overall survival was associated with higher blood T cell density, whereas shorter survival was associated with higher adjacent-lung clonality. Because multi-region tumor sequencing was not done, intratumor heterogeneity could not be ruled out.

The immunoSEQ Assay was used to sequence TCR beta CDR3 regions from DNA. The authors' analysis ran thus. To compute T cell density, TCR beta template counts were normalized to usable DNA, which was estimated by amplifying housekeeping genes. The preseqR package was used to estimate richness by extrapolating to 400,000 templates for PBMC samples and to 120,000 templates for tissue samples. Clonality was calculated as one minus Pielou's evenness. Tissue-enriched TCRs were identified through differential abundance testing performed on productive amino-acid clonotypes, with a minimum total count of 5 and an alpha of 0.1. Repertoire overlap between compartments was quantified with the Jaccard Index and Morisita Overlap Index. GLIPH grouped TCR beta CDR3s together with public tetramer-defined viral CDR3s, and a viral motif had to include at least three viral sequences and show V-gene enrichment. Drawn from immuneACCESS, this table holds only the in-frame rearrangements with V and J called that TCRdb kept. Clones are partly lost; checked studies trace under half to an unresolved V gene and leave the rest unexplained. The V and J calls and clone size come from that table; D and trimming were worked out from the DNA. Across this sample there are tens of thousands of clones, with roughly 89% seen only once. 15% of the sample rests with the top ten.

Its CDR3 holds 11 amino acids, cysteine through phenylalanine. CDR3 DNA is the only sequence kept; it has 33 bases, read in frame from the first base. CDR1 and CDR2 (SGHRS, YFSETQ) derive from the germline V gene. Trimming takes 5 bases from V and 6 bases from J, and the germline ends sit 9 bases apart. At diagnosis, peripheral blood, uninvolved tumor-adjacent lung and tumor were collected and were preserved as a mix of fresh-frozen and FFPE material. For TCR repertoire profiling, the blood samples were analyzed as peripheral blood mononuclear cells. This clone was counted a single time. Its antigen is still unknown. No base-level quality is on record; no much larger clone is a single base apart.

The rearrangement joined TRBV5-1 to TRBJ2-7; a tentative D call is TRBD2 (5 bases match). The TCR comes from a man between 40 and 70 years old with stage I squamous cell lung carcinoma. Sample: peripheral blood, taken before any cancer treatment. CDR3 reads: CASSSAVEQYF. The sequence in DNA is TGCGCCAGCAGTAGCGCGGTCGAGCAGTACTTC.